The 10 T cell receptor beta chains below all came from one sample that was sequenced in a study of blood T cells in healthy people across ages. Primers used in a second PCR of about 7 to 12 cycles were a sample-barcoded 5' primer and a J-beta primer mix. MiXCR was run by TCRdb on the 5' RACE reads, yielding one entry per CDR3 protein. The sample records fewer than 800,000 distinct CDR3 sequences, about 32% being singletons. Material: blood. The source is an elderly woman in good health.

The chain combines TRBV29-1 with TRBJ1-2; D may be TRBD1 (5 bases). The CDR3 sequence is 11 residues long. V was pared by 4 bases and J by 6 bases, with 9 bases between. The germline V gene has CDR1 SQVTM and CDR2 ANQGSEA. CDR3 in amino acids: CSVVGADGYTF. The CDR3 bases are TGCAGCGTTGTCGGGGCAGATGGCTACACCTTC.

The sample holds many counts of this clonotype. The chain employs TRBV10-3 and TRBJ2-2; D uncertain. This CDR3 is built from 14 residues. V was clipped by 3 bases and J by 4 bases, with 9 bases between them. Germline V CDR1 and CDR2: ENHRY, SYGVKD. CDR3 sequence: CAISEAQTTGELFF. CDR3 DNA: TGTGCCATCAGTGAAGCACAGACCACCGGGGAGCTGTTTTTT.

This clonotype was seen repeatedly, ten times or more. The gene calls are TRBV6-1 and TRBJ2-7; TRBD2 might be the D (5 bases). The CDR3 has 15 amino acids. CDR1 is MNHNS, CDR2 SASEGT, per germline. V was shortened by 3 bases and J by 1 base, with 13 bases between the two germline ends. Here the CDR3 reads CASSDRGRTSYEQYF. In DNA, the CDR3 is TGTGCCAGCAGTGATCGCGGCAGGACTTCCTACGAGCAGTACTTC.

The chain recombines TRBV7-9 with TRBJ1-5, with a tentative D call TRBD1 (5 bases). CDR1 is SEHNR, CDR2 FQNEAQ, per germline (reference sequence). V lost 5 bases, J lost 4 bases, and 9 bases lay in between. The CDR3 sequence is 13 residues long. Here the CDR3 DNA reads TGTGCCAGCAGCAGGGACCCGAATCAGCCCCAGCATTTT. Amino acid sequence: CASSRDPNQPQHF.

This clonotype has a count of ten or more. The chain combines TRBV6-1 with TRBJ2-1; D is possibly TRBD1 or TRBD2 (6 bases each). The germline V and J ends were trimmed by 1 base and 6 bases, with 16 bases remaining between them. The germline V gene encodes CDR1 MNHNS and CDR2 SASEGT. The CDR3 is 16 amino acids. The CDR3 sequence is CASSEDRGDPLNEQFF. Here the CDR3 DNA reads TGTGCCAGCAGTGAAGATAGGGGGGACCCTCTCAATGAGCAGTTCTTC.

This clonotype was counted many times. V and J are TRBV5-8 and TRBJ2-1; either TRBD1 or TRBD2 may supply D (6 bases each). This CDR3 has 16 amino acids. Trimming removed 6 bases at V and 3 bases at J, with 19 bases between. The V gene's germline CDR1 is SGHTS and CDR2 YDEGEE. The CDR3, as DNA: TGTGCCAGCAACCGGGGGCCCGGGACTTTCTACAATGAGCAGTTCTTC. The encoded protein is CASNRGPGTFYNEQFF.

This clonotype was observed a few times. Possible read error: a much larger clone is one base away. In DNA form, the CDR3 reads TGCAGTGTTTCCGGGCCGCACTTTAACAATGAGCAGTTCTTC. Translating gives CSVSGPHFNNEQFF. The J gene is TRBJ2-1, the V gene TRBV20-1, with unresolved D. Germline values: CDR1 DFQATT, CDR2 SNEGSKA (reference sequence). The CDR3 consists of 14 residues. The V and J ends lost 7 bases and 5 bases respectively, with 18 bases between them.

This clonotype was recorded many times. CDR3 in amino acids: CASSSRSGYEQYF. The CDR3 coding sequence is TGTGCCAGCAGCTCTAGAAGTGGCTACGAGCAGTACTTC. The chain combines TRBV5-4 with TRBJ2-7; unclear D gene. The V gene's germline CDR1 is SGHNT and CDR2 YYREEE (reference sequence). The CDR3 loop spans 13 amino acids. Trimming removed 3 bases from V and 3 bases from J, with 10 bases in between. Filled out from reference TRBV5-4 and TRBJ2-7, the complete variable domain reads ETGVTQSPTHLIKTRGQQVTLRCSSQSGHNTVSWYQQALGQGPQFIFQYYREEENGRGNFPPRFSGLQFPNYSSELNVNALELDDSALYLCASSSRSGYEQYFGPGTRLTVT.

This clonotype was observed many times. The chain couples TRBV20-1 to TRBJ2-3; no reliable D call. Germline-derived CDR1 and CDR2 are DFQATT and SNEGSKA (reference sequence). Trimming shortened V by 1 base and J by 3 bases, and 11 bases separated the two germline ends. The length of the CDR3 is 14 residues. CDR3 loop: CSARVPAGTDTQYF. DNA of the CDR3: TGCAGTGCTAGAGTCCCAGCCGGAACAGATACGCAGTATTTT.

This clonotype was found a few times. The V call is TRBV6-1, the J call TRBJ1-5; D is perhaps TRBD1 (5 bases). CDR1 is MNHNS, CDR2 SASEGT, per germline. The V gene lost 5 bases and the J gene lost 6 bases, with 14 bases spanning the gap. The CDR3 length is 14 residues. The CDR3 DNA follows: TGTGCCAGCAGTTCCAGGGTGGTGGGTCAGCCCCAGCATTTT. Its translation: CASSSRVVGQPQHF.